The present T cell receptor beta chain was sequenced within a study of naive and memory T cell subsets (dated by TCRdb to the late 2010s). For context, the study as a whole: The study applied an open-source, UMI-based TCR alpha and beta sequencing pipeline to sorted naive and memory peripheral blood T cell subsets. RNA was DNase-treated and reverse transcribed with TCR constant-region primers, mostly using SuperScript III. IgG serology results and the functional CMV T cell responses were in complete agreement. Here is what the overall study found, with its caveats: After error correction, over 95% of naive TCR sequences appeared only once, giving much steeper abundance distributions than memory subsets. A power law was followed by TCR abundance, with an exponent that differed between naive and memory subsets but was consistent across the three individuals. Clonotypes were defined as single alpha or beta chain sequences, not paired alpha/beta receptors. In both CD4 and CD8 cells, a rise in Gini index and a fall in Shannon and inverse Simpson diversity were observed from naive through CM, EM and EMRA. The repertoire findings for the naive and memory subsets could not be validated against a ground truth, as none was available. A few larger clonotypes were present in naive repertoires, especially CD8 naive repertoires, and these clonotypes were possibly memory cells re-expressing CD45RA. RNA-based TCR counts may be influenced by expression changes linked to T cell activation and differentiation.

From the second PCR step on, the TCR alpha and beta chain libraries were amplified in separate reactions. The CMV status of each donor was determined by measuring IFNgamma production from CD4+ T cells after fresh PBMCs had been stimulated overnight with CMV viral lysate. CD4 T cells were positively selected with Miltenyi beads, followed by positive selection of CD8 T cells from the CD4-negative fraction. Cells were stained for CD3, CD4, CD8, CD45RA, CD27 and a live/dead dye and were sorted on a BD Aria II into four subsets based on CD45RA and CD27. Blood came from a few healthy volunteers, each fractionated into CD4 and CD8 T cells and then into four differentiation subsets. About 110 ml of peripheral blood was collected from each donor, and PBMC were isolated by Ficoll-Paque PLUS density-gradient centrifugation. After sorting, cells were lysed in RLT buffer, RNA was extracted using a Qiagen RNeasy kit, and the extracted RNA was stored at -80 degrees C.

Only a few counts were recorded for this clonotype. Which antigen it targets is not known. No much larger clone exists at a distance of one base, and base qualities are not known. The method was UMI-ligation and nested PCR. To cover both TRBC1 and TRBC2, the beta constant-region primer consisted of an equimolar mix of two oligonucleotides. The ligated cDNA went through four rounds of PCR with nested alpha and beta constant-region primers together with the SP2 primer. T4 RNA ligase 1 ligated a single-stranded oligonucleotide carrying the SP2 primer and a 12-nucleotide UMI to the cDNA 3' end. The ligation reaction was kept at 16 degrees C for about 19-25 hours. PCR2 was typically performed as a SYBR Green qPCR and was stopped at a predetermined threshold so that over-amplification was prevented. All purifications after the first were performed with Agencourt AMPure XP magnetic beads. Libraries were quantified by Qubit and checked on a TapeStation, where a main peak was expected near 650 bp. The pooled libraries were sequenced on an Illumina MiSeq using v2 2x251 paired-end kits, which usually yielded roughly 0.95-2.1 million reads per sample. Libraries were pooled at 3 to 4 nM per sample, and 5-7% PhiX was added to improve cluster recognition. Under the source paper's analysis protocol: Decombinator assigned V and J genes to Demultiplexor-processed FASTQ reads by tag matching, allowing a single base-pair mismatch. Collapsinator relied on UMIs to fix sequencing errors as well as frequency errors caused by PCR heterogeneity. TCRs were translated and CDR3s were extracted from the conserved cysteine to the FGXG phenylalanine by CDR3Translator, with non-productive sequences being flagged. Gini, Shannon entropy and inverse Simpson indices were calculated on repertoires that had been subsampled to equal numbers of UMI-defined TCRs. Clonotype abundance distributions were fitted to a power law by maximum likelihood within the linear range. Similar UMI counts, unique TCR numbers and clonal distributions were obtained with the pipeline and with MIGEC on one naive CD8 sample. In one analysis, naive TCRs also found in any memory subset of the same donor were removed from the naive repertoire. The repertoires were searched for just under 7,500 CMV-associated CDR3 sequences that had been compiled from VDJdb and a published dataset. TCRdb reprocessed the public reads (quality trimming at Q25 with fastp, clone calling with MiXCR) and kept in-frame beta chains. Every entry covers one CDR3 protein and lists the most common genes and DNA from its rows. Here the V and J calls rest on TCRdb's processing, not on the authors' analysis. The sample has 130,000 to 150,000 distinct CDR3 sequences on record, 22% of them singletons. Together, the top ten hold over 0.09% of the sample.

The CDR3, cysteine through phenylalanine, is 14 amino acids long. The DNA shown is the 42-base CDR3, in frame from base 1. CDR1 is given as LNHDA and CDR2 as SQIVND, both from the germline V gene (reference sequence). Relative to germline, V is 4 bases shorter and J is 2 bases shorter, with 12 bases between their ends. The origin of this receptor is a human donor in good health. Recombination linked TRBV19 to TRBJ2-7, with no D gene named confidently. The sequenced sample consisted of naive CD4+ T cells from blood. In the paper's terms, the cell subset or site label means: naive T cells, CD45RA high CD27+. Read as DNA, the sequence is TGTGCCAGTAGTAAGACGGGCCAGCCCTACGAGCAGTACTTC. This yields the protein CASSKTGQPYEQYF.